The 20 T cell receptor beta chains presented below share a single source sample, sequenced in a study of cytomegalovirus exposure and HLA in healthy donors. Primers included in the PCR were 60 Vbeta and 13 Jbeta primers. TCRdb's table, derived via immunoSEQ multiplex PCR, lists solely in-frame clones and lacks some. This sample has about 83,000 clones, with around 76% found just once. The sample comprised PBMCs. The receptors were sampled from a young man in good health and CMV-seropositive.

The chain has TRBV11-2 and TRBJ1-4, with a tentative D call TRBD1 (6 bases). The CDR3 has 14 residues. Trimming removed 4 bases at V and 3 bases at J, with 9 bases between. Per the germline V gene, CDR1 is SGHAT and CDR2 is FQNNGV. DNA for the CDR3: TGTGCCAGCAGCTCCGACAGGCCTAATGAAAAACTGTTTTTT. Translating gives CASSSDRPNEKLFF.

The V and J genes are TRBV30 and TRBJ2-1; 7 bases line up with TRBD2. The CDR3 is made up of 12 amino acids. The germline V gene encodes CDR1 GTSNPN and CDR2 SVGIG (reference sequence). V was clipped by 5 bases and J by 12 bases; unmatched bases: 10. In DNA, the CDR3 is TGTGCCTGGGGACTACTAGCGCTGCGGCAGTTCTTC. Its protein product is CAWGLLALRQFF.

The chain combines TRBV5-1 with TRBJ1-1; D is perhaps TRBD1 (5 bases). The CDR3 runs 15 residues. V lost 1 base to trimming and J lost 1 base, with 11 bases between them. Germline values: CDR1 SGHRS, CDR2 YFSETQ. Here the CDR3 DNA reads TGCGCCAGCAGCTTGACCAGACAGAGGAACACTGAAGCTTTCTTT. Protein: CASSLTRQRNTEAFF.

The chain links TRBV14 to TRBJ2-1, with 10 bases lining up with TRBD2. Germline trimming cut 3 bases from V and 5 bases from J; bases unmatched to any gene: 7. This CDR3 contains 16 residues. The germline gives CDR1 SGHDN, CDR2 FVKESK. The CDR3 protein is CASSQYLAGGDNEQFF. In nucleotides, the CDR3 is TGTGCCAGCAGCCAGTACTTAGCGGGAGGTGACAATGAGCAGTTCTTC.

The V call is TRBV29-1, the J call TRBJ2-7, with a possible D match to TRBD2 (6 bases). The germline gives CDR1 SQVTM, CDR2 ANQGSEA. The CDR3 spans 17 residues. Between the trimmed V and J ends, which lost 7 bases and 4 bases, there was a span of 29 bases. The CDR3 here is CSDRLSTRDSAPYEQYF. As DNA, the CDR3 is TGCAGCGACCGCCTGTCGACCCGGGACTCAGCGCCTTACGAGCAGTACTTC.

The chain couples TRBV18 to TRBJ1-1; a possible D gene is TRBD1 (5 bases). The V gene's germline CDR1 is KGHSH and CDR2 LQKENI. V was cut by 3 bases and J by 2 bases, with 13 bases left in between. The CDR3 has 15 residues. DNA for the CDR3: TGTGCCAGCTCACCCATACAGGCGGAAAACACTGAAGCTTTCTTT. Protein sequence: CASSPIQAENTEAFF.

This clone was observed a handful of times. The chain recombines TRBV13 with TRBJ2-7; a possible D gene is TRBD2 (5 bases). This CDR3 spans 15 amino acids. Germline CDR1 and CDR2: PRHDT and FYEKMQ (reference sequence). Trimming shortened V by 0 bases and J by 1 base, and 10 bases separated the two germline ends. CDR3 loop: CASSLGPAESYEQYF. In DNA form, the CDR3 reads TGTGCCAGCAGCTTAGGCCCAGCGGAGTCCTACGAGCAGTACTTC. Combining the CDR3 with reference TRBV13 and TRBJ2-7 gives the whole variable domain AAGVIQSPRHLIKEKRETATLKCYPIPRHDTVYWYQQGPGQDPQFLISFYEKMQSDKGSIPDRFSAQQFSDYHSELNMSSLELGDSALYFCASSLGPAESYEQYFGPGTRLTVT.

CDR3 protein: CTSSQYIGASGDRMNTGELFF. For the CDR3, the DNA is TGCACCAGCAGCCAGTACATAGGGGCTAGCGGGGATCGGATGAACACCGGGGAGCTGTTTTTT. The V call is TRBV1, the J call TRBJ2-2; TRBD2 is the table's D call and was not checked against the DNA. TRBV1 is reported as a pseudogene. There are 21 residues in the CDR3.

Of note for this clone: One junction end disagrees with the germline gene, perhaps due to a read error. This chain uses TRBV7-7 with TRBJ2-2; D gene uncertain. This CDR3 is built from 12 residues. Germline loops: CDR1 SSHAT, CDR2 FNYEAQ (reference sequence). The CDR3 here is CASSFAGGELFF. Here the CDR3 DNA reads TGTGCTAGCAGCTTCGCCGGTGGGGAGCTGTTTTTT.

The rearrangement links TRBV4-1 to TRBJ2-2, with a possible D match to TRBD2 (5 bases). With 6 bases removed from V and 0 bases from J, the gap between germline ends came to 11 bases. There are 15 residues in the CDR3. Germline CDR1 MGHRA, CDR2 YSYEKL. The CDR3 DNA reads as TGCGCCAGCAGGCTAACAGCGGCGAACACCGGGGAGCTGTTTTTT. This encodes CASRLTAANTGELFF.

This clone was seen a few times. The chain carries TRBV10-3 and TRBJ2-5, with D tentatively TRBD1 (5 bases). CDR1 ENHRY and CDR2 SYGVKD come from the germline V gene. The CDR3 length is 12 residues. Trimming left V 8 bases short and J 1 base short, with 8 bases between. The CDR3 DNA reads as TGTGCCATCGGGGCCCGCCAAGAGACCCAGTACTTC. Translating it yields CAIGARQETQYF.

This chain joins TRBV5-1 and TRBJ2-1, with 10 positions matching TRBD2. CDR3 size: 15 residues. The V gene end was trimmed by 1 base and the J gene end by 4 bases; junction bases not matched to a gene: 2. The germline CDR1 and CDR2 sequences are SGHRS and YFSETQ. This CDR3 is CASSLSLAGYNEQFF. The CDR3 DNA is TGCGCCAGCAGCTTGTCACTAGCGGGGTACAATGAGCAGTTCTTC.

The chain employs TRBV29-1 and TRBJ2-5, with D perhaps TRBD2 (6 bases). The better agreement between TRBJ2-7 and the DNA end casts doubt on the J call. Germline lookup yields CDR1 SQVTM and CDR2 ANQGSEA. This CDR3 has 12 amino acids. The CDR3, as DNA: TGCAGCGGGAGGGACCGAGCATACGAGCAGTACTTC. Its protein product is CSGRDRAYEQYF.

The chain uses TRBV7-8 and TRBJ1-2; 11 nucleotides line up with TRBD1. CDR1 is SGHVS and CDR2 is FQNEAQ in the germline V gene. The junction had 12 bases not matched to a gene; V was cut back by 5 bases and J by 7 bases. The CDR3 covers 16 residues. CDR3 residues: CASSASGQGDKSGYTF. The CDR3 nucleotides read TGTGCCAGCAGCGCTTCGGGACAGGGGGATAAGAGTGGCTACACCTTC.

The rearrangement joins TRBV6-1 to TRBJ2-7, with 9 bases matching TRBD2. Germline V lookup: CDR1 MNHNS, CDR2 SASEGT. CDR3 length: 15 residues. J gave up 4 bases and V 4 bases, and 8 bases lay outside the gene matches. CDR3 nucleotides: TGTGCCAGCAGTGGACCGGGACTAGCATTATACGAGCAGTACTTC. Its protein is CASSGPGLALYEQYF.

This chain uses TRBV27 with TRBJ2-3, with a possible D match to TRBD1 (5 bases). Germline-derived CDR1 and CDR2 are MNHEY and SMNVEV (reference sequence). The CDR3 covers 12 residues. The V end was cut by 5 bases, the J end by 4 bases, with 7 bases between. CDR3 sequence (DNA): TGTGCCAGCAGTACAGGTCCAGATACGCAGTATTTT. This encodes CASSTGPDTQYF.

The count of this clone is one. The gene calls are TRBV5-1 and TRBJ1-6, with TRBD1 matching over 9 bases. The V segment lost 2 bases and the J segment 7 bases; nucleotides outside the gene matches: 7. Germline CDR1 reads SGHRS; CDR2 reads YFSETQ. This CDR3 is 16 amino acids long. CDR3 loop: CASSLSVGTGNSPLHF. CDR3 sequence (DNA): TGCGCCAGCAGCTTATCGGTTGGGACAGGGAATTCACCCCTCCACTTT.

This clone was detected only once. The CDR3 DNA reads as TGTGCCAGCAGTTACTCAGAGGGGACAGCCTCCTACGAGCAGTACTTC. Translation: CASSYSEGTASYEQYF. The rearrangement links TRBV6-5 to TRBJ2-7; 7 bases align to TRBD1. J gave up 0 bases and V 0 bases, and 5 bases lay outside the gene matches. CDR1 and CDR2 from the germline V gene are MNHEY and SVGAGI. The CDR3 length is 16 residues.

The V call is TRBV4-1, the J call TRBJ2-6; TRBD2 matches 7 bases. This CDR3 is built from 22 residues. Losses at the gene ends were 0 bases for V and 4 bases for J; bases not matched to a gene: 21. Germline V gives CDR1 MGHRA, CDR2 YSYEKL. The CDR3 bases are TGCGCCAGCAGCCAAGATCGGCGCGGGAGAAGAGGGTCTTCTCTGGGGGCCAACGTCCTGACTTTC. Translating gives CASSQDRRGRRGSSLGANVLTF.

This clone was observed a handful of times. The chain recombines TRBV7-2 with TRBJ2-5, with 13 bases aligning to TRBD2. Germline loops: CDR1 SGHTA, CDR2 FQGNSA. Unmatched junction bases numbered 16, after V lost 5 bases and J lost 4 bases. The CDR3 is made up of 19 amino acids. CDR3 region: CASSPILTSGRRTGETQYF. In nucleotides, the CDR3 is TGTGCCAGCAGCCCAATACTGACTAGCGGGAGGAGGACCGGAGAGACCCAGTACTTC.